A single TCR beta chain is shown here with its context. Antigen unknown. Germline and junction disagree at one end, which may indicate a read error. Whereas donors were nominally healthy upon sampling, unrecorded immune exposures were probable. The data are from a study of cytomegalovirus exposure and HLA in healthy donors. Primers included in the PCR were 60 Vbeta and 13 Jbeta primers. Produced via immunoSEQ multiplex PCR; TCRdb's table is partial and in-frame only. In the table there are around 150,000 clones, more than 80% of which are singletons. Germline values: CDR1 MGHRA, CDR2 YSYEKL. The CDR3 covers 16 residues. Study conclusions and caveats: When a later analysis compared HLA-associated TCR beta chains with equally common others, the HLA-associated chains turned out to be more clonally expanded and to have lower generation probabilities. A missense DCLRE1C variant was associated with V- and J-gene trimming of TCR beta chains in a later analysis, and an independent cohort replicated the association. A likely sequencing artifact accounted for one observed cluster of highly shared sequence variants.

The V and J genes are TRBV4-1 and TRBJ1-1, with TRBD1 matching 7 bases. The sample was PBMCs. The source of this sequence is a woman under 30 in good health and CMV-seronegative. The DNA for the CDR3 is TGCGCCAGCAGCGAAGACCCCGGGACAGATAATTATGAAGCTTTCTTT. Protein product: CASSEDPGTDNYEAFF.